Listed below are T cell receptor beta chains from one sample, sequenced in a study of blood T cell repertoires in COVID-19. The protocol was immunoSEQ multiplex PCR, while the TCRdb copy is restricted to in-frame clones and leaves out a portion. The sample lists approximately 30,000 clones; 70% to 85% were seen once. Sequenced: peripheral blood. These receptors came from a woman aged 55-75 years with acute or convalescent COVID-19. The CDR3 runs from the conserved cysteine through the conserved F or W. The D gene is left open where the match is weak. Only part of the rows carry a size: once, few, many, or a class if the clone is expanded.

CDR3aa	CDR3nt	abundance	v_gene	j_gene	d_gene
CASSFRDRGQPQHF	TGTGCCAGCAGTTTCCGGGACAGGGGACAGCCCCAGCATTTT	-	TRBV6-6	TRBJ1-5	TRBD1
CASSPGLARTDTQYF	TGCGCCAGCAGCCCGGGACTAGCTCGCACAGATACGCAGTATTTT	-	TRBV5-1	TRBJ2-3	TRBD2
CASSQGGTGGGREAFF	TGTGCCAGCAGCCAAGGGGGAACAGGGGGTGGCCGTGAAGCTTTCTTT	-	TRBV3-1/TRBV3-2	TRBJ1-1	TRBD1
CASSRDPGYTEAFF	TGTGCCAGCAGCCGTGATCCAGGGTACACTGAAGCTTTCTTT	-	TRBV14	TRBJ1-1	-
CASSQAEDRMNTEAFF	TGTGCCAGCAGCCAAGCTGAGGACAGGATGAACACTGAAGCTTTCTTT	-	TRBV4-2	TRBJ1-1	TRBD1
CASSLAVLQGDYGYTF	TGTGCCAGCAGCTTAGCAGTTTTGCAGGGCGACTATGGCTACACCTTC	once	TRBV7-9	TRBJ1-2	-
CASSLTTSSNTGELFF	TGTGCCAGCAGCTTAACGACTAGCAGTAACACCGGGGAGCTGTTTTTT	-	TRBV7-3	TRBJ2-2	TRBD2
CASSPGGKTQYF	TGTGCCAGCAGCCCCGGGGGAAAGACCCAGTACTTC	-	TRBV6-5	TRBJ2-5	-
CASRPRGGTGRASIDEQFF	TGTGCCAGCAGACCGAGGGGGGGTACTGGGCGTGCTAGCATCGATGAGCAGTTCTTC	-	TRBV28	TRBJ2-1	-
CASSPWTAVEEKLFF	TGTGCCAGCAGTCCCTGGACTGCCGTTGAAGAAAAACTGTTTTTT	-	TRBV28	TRBJ1-4	-
CASRDRGGEKLFF	TGTGCCAGTAGGGACAGGGGGGGTGAAAAACTGTTTTTT	few	TRBV19	TRBJ1-4	TRBD1
CASSPVLNPANYGYTF	TGCGCCAGCAGCCCGGTACTTAACCCTGCTAACTATGGCTACACCTTC	few	TRBV4-1	TRBJ1-2	-
CASSANRATEAFF	TGCGCCAGCAGTGCAAACAGGGCCACTGAAGCTTTCTTT	-	TRBV10-1	TRBJ1-1	-
CARHREGPYNQPQHF	TGTGCCAGGCACCGGGAGGGACCTTATAATCAGCCCCAGCATTTT	-	TRBV21-1	TRBJ1-5	-
CASSFLTGVGGYTF	TGTGCCAGCAGTTTTCTAACAGGGGTCGGTGGCTACACCTTC	-	TRBV28	TRBJ1-2	TRBD1
CAISDQGLYGYTF	TGTGCCATCAGTGACCAGGGGCTGTATGGCTACACCTTC	once	TRBV10-3	TRBJ1-2	-
CASSQGIVGGGADEQYF	TGTGCCAGCAGCCAAGGAATAGTTGGCGGGGGGGCGGACGAGCAGTACTTC	-	TRBV3-1/TRBV3-2	TRBJ2-7	TRBD2
CASREVGGVDGYTF	TGTGCCAGCAGAGAGGTGGGAGGGGTCGATGGCTACACCTTC	-	TRBV9	TRBJ1-2	-
CASGPSPGADTQYF	TGTGCTAGTGGCCCCAGTCCGGGGGCAGATACGCAGTATTTT	few	TRBV12-5	TRBJ2-3	-
CASRKTGATEAFF	TGTGCCAGCAGGAAAACAGGGGCCACTGAAGCTTTCTTT	-	TRBV6-5	TRBJ1-1	TRBD1
CASSRQGRTEAFF	TGTGCCAGCAGTCGACAGGGGAGGACTGAAGCTTTCTTT	few	TRBV6-5	TRBJ1-1	TRBD1
CAISGSGLINQPQHF	TGTGCCATCAGTGGTTCCGGACTGATCAATCAGCCCCAGCATTTT	-	TRBV10-3	TRBJ1-5	-
CAISEDRGGQPQHF	TGTGCCATCAGTGAAGACAGGGGAGGACAGCCCCAGCATTTT	-	TRBV10-3	TRBJ1-5	TRBD1
CASSEAAGVGQETQYF	TGTGCCAGCAGTGAAGCGGCAGGGGTGGGCCAAGAGACCCAGTACTTC	-	TRBV2	TRBJ2-5	-
CAWRRGGRTTDTQYF	TGTGCCTGGAGAAGGGGTGGCAGGACCACAGATACGCAGTATTTT	-	TRBV30	TRBJ2-3	-
CASSLPLAGYNEQFF	TGTGCCAGCAGCTTGCCCCTAGCGGGGTACAATGAGCAGTTCTTC	few	TRBV5-6	TRBJ2-1	TRBD2
CASSPDYLAGGTESYEQYF	TGTGCCAGCAGTCCTGACTATTTAGCGGGGGGCACTGAGTCCTACGAGCAGTACTTC	few	TRBV2	TRBJ2-7	TRBD2
CASSYSQGGNEQFF	TGTGCCAGCAGTTACTCTCAGGGGGGCAATGAGCAGTTCTTC	once	TRBV6-5	TRBJ2-1	-
CASSLGQGKRDGYTF	TGCGCCAGCAGCTTGGGACAGGGGAAAAGAGATGGCTACACCTTC	-	TRBV5-1	TRBJ1-2	TRBD1
CASSEGGPRGDTEAFF	TGCGCCAGCAGTGAGGGTGGACCGCGGGGGGACACTGAAGCTTTCTTT	-	TRBV10-1	TRBJ1-1	-
CASSQGDHEQYF	TGTGCCAGCAGCCAGGGAGATCACGAGCAGTACTTC	-	TRBV3-1/TRBV3-2	TRBJ2-7	-
CASRSPTIAGVYNEQFF	TGTGCAAGTCGCTCCCCGACTATAGCGGGGGTTTACAATGAGCAGTTCTTC	once	TRBV12-2	TRBJ2-1	-
CASSGAQFTDEQFF	TGTGCCAGCTCTGGGGCGCAGTTCACGGATGAGCAGTTCTTC	-	TRBV2	TRBJ2-1	-
CASSLVQGVDGYTF	TGTGCCAGCAGCTTAGTTCAGGGGGTCGATGGCTACACCTTC	-	TRBV13	TRBJ1-2	TRBD1
CASSARDRVSEAFF	TGTGCCAGTAGTGCCCGGGACAGGGTTTCTGAAGCTTTCTTT	-	TRBV19	TRBJ1-1	TRBD1
CASSSMGGTVRETQYF	TGTGCCAGCAGCTCCATGGGGGGGACTGTGAGAGAGACCCAGTACTTC	-	TRBV7-3	TRBJ2-5	TRBD2
CASSLGHRGLPQHF	TGTGCCAGCAGCTTAGGGCACAGGGGTTTGCCCCAGCATTTT	-	TRBV7-9	TRBJ1-5	TRBD1
CASQGQLNTEAFF	TGTGCCAGCCAGGGACAATTGAACACTGAAGCTTTCTTT	-	TRBV6-5	TRBJ1-1	-
CASSEASGGETQYF	TGCGCCAGCAGTGAGGCCAGCGGGGGAGAGACCCAGTACTTC	-	TRBV10-2	TRBJ2-5	TRBD2
CASRAGTGGSGELFF	TGTGCCAGCAGGGCCGGGACAGGGGGCTCCGGGGAGCTGTTTTTT	-	TRBV2	TRBJ2-2	TRBD1
CASSFPETGGDEKLFF	TGTGCCAGCAGCTTCCCCGAGACAGGGGGCGATGAAAAACTGTTTTTT	few	TRBV7-3	TRBJ1-4	TRBD1
CASSPQTNQETQYF	TGTGCCAGCAGCCCTCAGACTAACCAAGAGACCCAGTACTTC	few	TRBV3-1/TRBV3-2	TRBJ2-5	-
CASSLPGAEAFF	TGTGCCAGCAGTTTACCAGGTGCTGAAGCTTTCTTT	-	TRBV27	TRBJ1-1	-
CSVHYLTGQTEAFF	TGCAGCGTCCACTACTTGACAGGGCAGACTGAAGCTTTCTTT	-	TRBV29-1	TRBJ1-1	TRBD1
CASSLRQYYQPQHF	TGTGCCAGCAGCCTAAGACAGTACTATCAGCCCCAGCATTTT	-	TRBV28	TRBJ1-5	-
CAWSVTDRAHGYTF	TGTGCCTGGAGTGTTACGGACAGGGCCCATGGCTACACCTTC	-	TRBV30	TRBJ1-2	TRBD1
CASRPRQGSYSGANVLTF	TGTGCCAGCAGACCCCGACAGGGCTCATACTCTGGGGCCAACGTCCTGACTTTC	-	TRBV28	TRBJ2-6	TRBD1
CASSSQETQYF	TGTGCCAGCAGCTCACAGGAGACCCAGTACTTC	-	TRBV11-2	TRBJ2-5	-
CASSQDYPPGSSYGYTF	TGTGCCAGCAGCCAAGATTATCCGCCGGGGTCGAGCTATGGCTACACCTTC	-	TRBV4-2	TRBJ1-2	-
CSVATSPAPQETQYF	TGCAGCGTTGCCACTAGCCCTGCCCCCCAAGAGACCCAGTACTTC	few	TRBV29-1	TRBJ2-5	-
CASSLDRTGPFSYNEQFF	TGCGCCAGCAGCTTGGACCGGACAGGGCCCTTCTCCTACAATGAGCAGTTCTTC	-	TRBV5-1	TRBJ2-1	TRBD1
CASSYFAGSLGQETQYF	TGTGCCAGCAGTTACTTTGCGGGCAGCTTGGGTCAAGAGACCCAGTACTTC	-	TRBV6-8	TRBJ2-5	-
CASSANGGSDPYEQYF	TGTGCCAGCAGCGCGAATGGAGGCAGTGATCCCTACGAGCAGTACTTC	-	TRBV7-9	TRBJ2-7	-
CASRDPGQSSPLHF	TGTGCCAGCAGGGATCCGGGACAGTCCTCACCCCTCCACTTT	-	TRBV25-1	TRBJ1-6	TRBD1